This TCR beta chain was sequenced in a study of blood T cell repertoires in COVID-19. The wider study: There were acute and convalescent COVID-19 samples, and they came from the United States, Italy and Spain. From T cells, B-cell-depleted T cells, or PBMCs came the material, which was cDNA or gDNA.

In the original analysis: Estimated nucleated cell counts came from reference gene primer amplification. Method: immunoSEQ multiplex PCR; TCRdb's copy keeps in-frame clones and lacks some. Clonal size and the V and J genes are those of that table, whereas D and trimming came from the DNA. The table records 40,000 to 60,000 clones, 90% of them present only once. Material for sequencing was peripheral blood. The sequence was collected from a human donor in a cohort sampled during active COVID-19.

The DNA of the CDR3 is TGTGCTAGTGGTTTGGTACTGGGGGTGGGGAGGGAAAAACTGTTTTTT. Translation: CASGLVLGVGREKLFF. The chain combines TRBV12-5 with TRBJ1-4; D is perhaps TRBD1 (5 bases). The CDR3 has 16 amino acids. Per the germline V gene, CDR1 is LGHNT and CDR2 is FRNRAP. Trimming pared 0 bases from V and 8 bases from J, leaving 16 bases between.